The rows below give T cell receptor beta chains drawn from one sample of a study of OX40 agonist ivuxolimab in advanced cancers. Sequencing was performed with immunoSEQ multiplex PCR; in TCRdb, only in-frame clones are kept and a portion is missing. The sample holds about 150,000 clones, about nine tenths seen once. The sample here was CD4+ or CD8+ T cells sorted from blood, taken in a trial of the OX40 agonist ivuxolimab. The receptors stem from an adult with an advanced solid tumor such as melanoma, head and neck, liver or kidney cancer. Each CDR3 is given with its conserved first and last residue. A D gene is named only where the DNA matches it firmly. Size is omitted from some rows. Given values are once, few, many or a class for expanded clones.

CDR3nt	CDR3aa	j_gene	v_gene	d_gene	abundance
TGTGCCAGCAGGGGTAGGGATGAAAAACTGTTTTTT	CASRGRDEKLFF	TRBJ1-4	TRBV6-5	NA	NA
TGTGCCAGTAGTATAGATAAGAACACTGAAGCTTTCTTT	CASSIDKNTEAFF	TRBJ1-1	TRBV19	NA	NA
TGTGCCAGCAGATCCTCCCTAAACTATGGCTACACCTTC	CASRSSLNYGYTF	TRBJ1-2	TRBV28	NA	NA
TGTGCCAGCAGCTCTGGGGGACAGCTGAACTATGGCTACACCTTC	CASSSGGQLNYGYTF	TRBJ1-2	TRBV5-8	TRBD1	NA
TGTGCCAGCAGTAGGGGACAGGGAAACACCGGGGAGCTGTTTTTT	CASSRGQGNTGELFF	TRBJ2-2	TRBV2	TRBD1	NA
TGTGCCAGCATTCCTCAGGGGGCGCGTACTGAAGCTTTCTTT	CASIPQGARTEAFF	TRBJ1-1	TRBV28	TRBD1	NA
TGTGCCAGCAGTTTATCCCCGGGACAGGGAGGCTACAATGAGCAGTTCTTC	CASSLSPGQGGYNEQFF	TRBJ2-1	TRBV27	TRBD1	NA
TGTGCCAGCACGACCGGGACAGGGAGTATCTACGAGCAGTACTTC	CASTTGTGSIYEQYF	TRBJ2-7	TRBV11-3	TRBD1	NA
TGTGCCAGCAGTAGTCGGAGATTTGGGGACAATGAGCAGTTCTTC	CASSSRRFGDNEQFF	TRBJ2-1	TRBV6-1	NA	NA
TGTGCCAGCAGCCACCCCGAAGCGGGAGCTTACGAGCAGTACTTC	CASSHPEAGAYEQYF	TRBJ2-7	TRBV27	TRBD2	NA
TGTGCCAGCAGCTCGGGGCAGACTAACACTGAAGCTTTCTTT	CASSSGQTNTEAFF	TRBJ1-1	TRBV7-9	NA	once
TGTGCCAGCAGTTTAGGTTCACAGGGCGGCACAGATACGCAGTATTTT	CASSLGSQGGTDTQYF	TRBJ2-3	TRBV27	NA	NA
TGTGCCAGCAGCCCCCGAAGGGGGAACACTGAAGCTTTCTTT	CASSPRRGNTEAFF	TRBJ1-1	TRBV11-3	NA	NA
TGCGCCAGCAGCTTGGCTGCGGGGGCCTCCACAGATACGCAGTATTTT	CASSLAAGASTDTQYF	TRBJ2-3	TRBV5-1	NA	NA
TGTGCCAGCAAGGAGCGGGAATATCTCGATGAGCAGTTCTTC	CASKEREYLDEQFF	TRBJ2-1	TRBV27	TRBD2	NA
TGCAGTGTGGACAGCCGTTACGAGCAGTACTTC	CSVDSRYEQYF	TRBJ2-7	TRBV20-1	NA	NA
TGTGCCAGCAGCAGCGGACCGAACACCGGGGAGCTGTTTTTT	CASSSGPNTGELFF	TRBJ2-2	TRBV7-3	NA	NA
TGTGCCACCAGCGGGACGACAGGGAGCGGTGAAAAACTGTTTTTT	CATSGTTGSGEKLFF	TRBJ1-4	TRBV15	TRBD1	NA
TGTGCCAGCAGTGAAGTCGCCTCCTCGGCGGAAGCTTTCTTT	CASSEVASSAEAFF	TRBJ1-1	TRBV6-4	NA	NA
TGTGCCAGCAGCGTAGAGCGGGTCCTTAGGACAGATACGCAGTATTTT	CASSVERVLRTDTQYF	TRBJ2-3	TRBV9	NA	once
TGTGCCAGCAGCTTAGTTGACAGGGGAGGAAATCAGCCCCAGCATTTT	CASSLVDRGGNQPQHF	TRBJ1-5	TRBV7-8	TRBD1	NA
TGTGCCAGCAGCCCAGGGGGAGGGCCCTACGAGCAGTACTTC	CASSPGGGPYEQYF	TRBJ2-7	TRBV7-9	NA	NA
TGTGCCAGCAGCTTAACGAATCAAGGGACCGGGGAGCTGTTTTTT	CASSLTNQGTGELFF	TRBJ2-2	TRBV7-3	NA	NA
TGCGCCAGCAGCCCGGGAGTTGGGCAGCCCCAGCATTTT	CASSPGVGQPQHF	TRBJ1-5	TRBV5-1	NA	NA
TGCGCCAGCAGTCCCAGAAAGAGAGGGAACGACTCCTACGAGCAGTACTTC	CASSPRKRGNDSYEQYF	TRBJ2-7	TRBV4-1	NA	NA
TGTGCCAGCTCACCGCAGACAGCCTTACATGAGCAGTTCTTC	CASSPQTALHEQFF	TRBJ2-1	TRBV18	NA	few
TGCGCCAGCAGCTTTTGGGATAGCTCCTACGAGCAGTACTTC	CASSFWDSSYEQYF	TRBJ2-7	TRBV5-1	NA	NA
TGTGCCAGTAGTACCACAGGGGGCGCGGGCTACACCTTC	CASSTTGGAGYTF	TRBJ1-2	TRBV19	TRBD1	NA
TGCGCCAGCAGCCCAGGACAACGAGATACGCAGTATTTT	CASSPGQRDTQYF	TRBJ2-3	TRBV5-1	NA	NA
TGTGCCAGCATAGAACGGGAGAACACTGAAGCTTTCTTT	CASIERENTEAFF	TRBJ1-1	TRBV6-5	NA	once
TGTGCCAGGCATAAACTGTTTTTT	CARHKLFF	TRBJ1-4	TRBV5-8	NA	NA
TGTGCCAGCAGCTTAACATCGGTTCTCGAGCAGTACTTC	CASSLTSVLEQYF	TRBJ2-7	TRBV11-3	NA	once
TGTGCCAGCAGCCCACCCGGGACTGCCCTCTACGAGCAGTACTTC	CASSPPGTALYEQYF	TRBJ2-7	TRBV5-4	NA	once
TGTGCCAGCAGTGACAGGACAGGGGCCGGCTACACCTTC	CASSDRTGAGYTF	TRBJ1-2	TRBV6-1	TRBD1	NA
TGTGCCAGCAGCGCCGGGACAGCCAATCAGCCCCAGCATTTT	CASSAGTANQPQHF	TRBJ1-5	TRBV7-9	TRBD1	NA
TGTGCCAGTGAATGGGGCAGGGGCACCGGGGAGCTGTTTTTT	CASEWGRGTGELFF	TRBJ2-2	TRBV19	NA	once
TGTGCCAGCAGCTTCGAAAGATACACTGAAGCTTTCTTT	CASSFERYTEAFF	TRBJ1-1	TRBV7-2	NA	NA